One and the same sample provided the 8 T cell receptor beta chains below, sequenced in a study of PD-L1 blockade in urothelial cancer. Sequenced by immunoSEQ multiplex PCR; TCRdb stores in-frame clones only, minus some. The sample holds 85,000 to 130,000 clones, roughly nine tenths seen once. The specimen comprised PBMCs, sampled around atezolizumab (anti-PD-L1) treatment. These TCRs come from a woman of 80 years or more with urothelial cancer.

DNA for the CDR3: TGTGCCAGCAGTGAGGGTTATCGTCAGCCCCAGCATTTT. It translates to CASSEGYRQPQHF. The rearrangement links TRBV6-6 to TRBJ1-5; no reliable D call. The CDR3 runs 13 residues. Trimming removed 5 bases at V and 6 bases at J, with 11 bases between. Germline values: CDR1 MNHNY, CDR2 SVGAGI (reference sequence).

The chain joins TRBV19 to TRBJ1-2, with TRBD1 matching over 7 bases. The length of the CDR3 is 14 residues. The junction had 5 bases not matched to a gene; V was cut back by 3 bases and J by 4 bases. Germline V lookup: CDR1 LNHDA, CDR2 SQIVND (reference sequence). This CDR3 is CASSMMGQRYGYTF. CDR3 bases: TGTGCCAGTAGTATGATGGGACAGCGCTATGGCTACACCTTC.

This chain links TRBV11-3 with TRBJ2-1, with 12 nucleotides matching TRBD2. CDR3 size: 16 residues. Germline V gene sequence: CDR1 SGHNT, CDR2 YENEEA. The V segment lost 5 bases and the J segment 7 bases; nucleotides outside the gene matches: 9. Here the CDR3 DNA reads TGTGCCAGCAGCCTAAGACTAGCGGGAGATTATAATGAGCAGTTCTTC. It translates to CASSLRLAGDYNEQFF.

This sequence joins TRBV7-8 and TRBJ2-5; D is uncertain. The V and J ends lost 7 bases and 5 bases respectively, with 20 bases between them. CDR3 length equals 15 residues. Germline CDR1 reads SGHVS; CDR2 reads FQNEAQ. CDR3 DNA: TGTGCCAGCACCCCCGGGTCCGGTTCCTGGGAGACCCAGTACTTC. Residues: CASTPGSGSWETQYF.

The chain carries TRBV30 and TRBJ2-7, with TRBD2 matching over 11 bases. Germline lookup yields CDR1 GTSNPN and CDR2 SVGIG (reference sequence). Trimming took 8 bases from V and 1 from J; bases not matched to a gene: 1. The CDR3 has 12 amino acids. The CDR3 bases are TGTGCCGGGACTAGCGGTTCCTACGAGCAGTACTTC. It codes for CAGTSGSYEQYF.

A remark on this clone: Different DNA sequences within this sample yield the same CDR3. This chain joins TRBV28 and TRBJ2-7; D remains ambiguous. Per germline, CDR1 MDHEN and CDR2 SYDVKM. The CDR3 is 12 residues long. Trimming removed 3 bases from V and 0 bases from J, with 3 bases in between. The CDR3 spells CASSLSSYEQYF. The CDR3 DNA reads TGTGCCAGCAGTTTGAGCTCCTACGAGCAGTACTTC.

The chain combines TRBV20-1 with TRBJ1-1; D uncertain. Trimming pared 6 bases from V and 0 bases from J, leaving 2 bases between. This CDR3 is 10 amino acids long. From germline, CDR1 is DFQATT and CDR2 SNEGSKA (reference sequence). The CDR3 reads CSAMNTEAFF. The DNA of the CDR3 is TGCAGTGCCATGAACACTGAAGCTTTCTTT.

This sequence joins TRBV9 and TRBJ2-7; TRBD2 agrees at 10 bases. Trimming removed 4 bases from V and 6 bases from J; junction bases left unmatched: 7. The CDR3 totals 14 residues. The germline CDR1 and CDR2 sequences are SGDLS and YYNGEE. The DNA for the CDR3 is TGTGCCAGCAGCCCAGAGCGGGAGGGTACCGAGCAGTACTTC. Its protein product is CASSPEREGTEQYF.